This entry describes one TCR beta chain. The data derive from a study of human T cells and chemical hapten exposure. Study details: The sensitizer, 2% DPC, was used on approximately 2 cm by approximately 2 cm of upper inner arm skin. Small differences in pooled library volume mainly drove the variation in TCR yields per sample.

Separate cDNA molecules received unique molecular identifiers, which the library attached to them. In the source study's methods: From approximately 21,000 to 630,000 TCRs were found per sample, with a median of approximately 96,000. TCRdb ran MiXCR on the RACE reads and lists one entry per CDR3 protein. For this entry, the V and J calls and clone size follow TCRdb and not the study's own pipeline. The sample has approximately 260,000 distinct CDR3 sequences, approximately 8.4% seen once. Described time point: pre-sensitization, week 0. Regarding treatment: therapeutic diphenylcyclopropenone sensitization with weekly scalp DPC. Germline CDR1 and CDR2: MGHDK and SYGVNS. V lost 4 bases, J lost 1 base, and 3 bases stayed unmatched. The CDR3 runs 15 residues.

This receptor was taken from a woman aged 40-49 years with alopecia areata. Some clones in this sample may be carry-over from other donors' samples. The sequenced sample was whole blood, obtained in connection with sensitization to the hapten diphenylcyclopropenone (DPC). This chain joins TRBV25-1 and TRBJ2-5, with 10 bases fitting TRBD2. The CDR3: CASSAGLAAQETQYF. In DNA form, the CDR3 reads TGTGCCAGCAGTGCCGGACTAGCGGCCCAAGAGACCCAGTACTTC.